The T cell receptor (beta chain) described here comes from a study of vaccination and CD4 T cells after COVID-19. For the study at large: Overlapping SARS-CoV-2, HCoV-NL63, HCoV-OC43 and HCoV-229E spike peptides stimulated the cells.

This clonotype was counted a few times. The antigen is undetermined. This CDR3 is 15 amino acids long. Germline CDR1 reads SGHVS; CDR2 reads FQNEAQ. The V gene lost 2 bases and the J gene lost 9 bases, with 14 bases spanning the gap. Treatment reported: roughly 11-day PBMC culture with coronavirus spike peptide pools or control peptides (ViraFEST assay). Culture of under 2.5 million PBMCs per well took place with about 10 IU/ml IL-2 and around 10 ug/ml peptide pools. Cultured CD4+ T-cell DNA underwent Oncomine TCR Beta short-read sequencing. TCRdb re-derived calls from the PCR reads in MiXCR, one entry per CDR3 protein. This sample yields 9,500 to 15,000 distinct CDR3 sequences, of which about 37% are seen a single time; 23% belongs to the top ten.

The chain couples TRBV7-8 to TRBJ1-6, with D hard to call. This receptor was identified in a human donor with COVID-19. The specimen was cultured CD4+ T cells from blood. The CDR3 sequence is CASSLNQVNASPLHF. The DNA of the CDR3 is TGTGCCAGCAGCTTAAATCAGGTGAATGCTTCACCCCTCCACTTT.